A single TCR beta chain is shown here with its context. Its antigen is not known. The record originates from a study of cytomegalovirus exposure and HLA in healthy donors. Study-wide results and limits: A later analysis by the authors found several of the most significant clusters apparently linked to common viral pathogens. A later analysis reportedly found fewer N-insertions in an Asian-associated ancestry cluster than the roughly 680-donor mean. Some public TCRs appeared in many individuals, while most sequences were rare.

V was pared by 5 bases and J by 5 bases, with 12 bases between. Germline CDR1 reads MNHEY; CDR2 reads SVGAGI. There are 14 residues in the CDR3. Use of 60 Vbeta and 13 Jbeta primers characterized the PCR. Sequencing was performed with immunoSEQ multiplex PCR; in TCRdb, only in-frame clones are kept and a portion is missing. The sample includes 100,000 to 130,000 clones, more than 65% seen only once; the top ten take approximately 2.4%. This sequence was found in a man under 40 in good health and CMV-seronegative. The sample consisted of PBMCs. The chain uses TRBV6-5 and TRBJ1-4; D unresolved. As DNA, the CDR3 is TGTGCCAGCAGTGACCACGGGGTCAATGAAAAACTGTTTTTT. Encoded protein: CASSDHGVNEKLFF.